The rows below give T cell receptor beta chains drawn from one sample of a study of shared clonotypes between healthy human individuals. Libraries were prepared by immunoSEQ multiplex PCR; TCRdb keeps only in-frame clonotypes and omits some of them. The table includes millions of clones, about 92% detected once. The source material was naive CD4+ T cells sorted from blood. These receptors all come from a man aged 18 to 35 in good health. CDR3s include the opening cysteine and the closing phenylalanine or tryptophan. Each record gives: clone size, V gene, D gene, J gene, CDR3 length, CDR3 protein, CDR3 DNA. D genes are given only for firm matches. The listing skips clone size in some rows; elsewhere it reads once, few, many or a size class.

.	TRBV7-2	TRBD1	TRBJ2-6	15	CASRATGSGANVLTF	TGTGCCAGCAGGGCGACAGGGTCTGGGGCCAACGTCCTGACTTTC
.	TRBV10-3	TRBD1	TRBJ1-2	15	CAISEQGSMVYGYTF	TGTGCCATCTCGGAACAGGGGAGTATGGTCTATGGCTACACCTTC
.	TRBV14	TRBD1	TRBJ2-1	16	CASSQVQGANYNEQFF	TGTGCCAGCAGCCAAGTACAGGGGGCCAATTACAATGAGCAGTTCTTC
.	TRBV27	TRBD1	TRBJ1-5	15	CASSTLDRGRQPQHF	TGTGCCAGCAGTACCCTCGACAGGGGGCGTCAGCCCCAGCATTTT
.	TRBV5-1	.	TRBJ1-2	14	CASSLEGQPYGYTF	TGCGCCAGCAGCTTGGAGGGGCAGCCCTATGGCTACACCTTC
.	TRBV6-5	TRBD1	TRBJ1-1	13	CASRNRGNTEAFF	TGTGCCAGCAGGAACAGGGGAAACACTGAAGCTTTCTTT
.	TRBV7-2	TRBD2	TRBJ2-7	16	CASSLGLAGASYEQYF	TGTGCCAGCAGCTTGGGACTAGCGGGAGCTTCCTACGAGCAGTACTTC
.	TRBV20-1	.	TRBJ1-1	11	CSAPGVIEAFF	TGCAGTGCTCCGGGAGTAATCGAAGCTTTCTTT
.	TRBV4-1	.	TRBJ2-3	15	CASSQDQGITDTQYF	TGCGCCAGCAGCCAAGATCAGGGAATCACAGATACGCAGTATTTT
.	TRBV5-1	.	TRBJ2-3	17	CASSHWQVPPSTDTQYF	TGCGCCAGCAGCCACTGGCAGGTACCTCCTAGCACAGATACGCAGTATTTT
.	TRBV9	TRBD2	TRBJ2-7	16	CASSRSSGGGSYEQYF	TGTGCCAGCAGCCGCTCCAGCGGGGGAGGATCCTACGAGCAGTACTTC
.	TRBV5-1	TRBD1	TRBJ1-6	15	CASSDPRDRPSPLHF	TGCGCCAGCAGCGACCCCCGGGACAGGCCTTCACCCCTCCACTTT
.	TRBV7-2	.	TRBJ2-3	16	CASSRGAGASTDTQYF	TGTGCCAGCAGCCGTGGCGCGGGCGCTAGCACAGATACGCAGTATTTT
.	TRBV18	.	TRBJ1-3	15	CASSPTGSSGNTIYF	TGTGCCAGCTCCCCCACAGGTAGCTCTGGAAACACCATATATTTT
.	TRBV18	.	TRBJ2-5	15	CASSPRRVGQETQYF	TGTGCCAGCTCACCACGAAGAGTGGGGCAAGAGACCCAGTACTTC
.	TRBV28	TRBD1	TRBJ2-2	14	CASSLGQHTGELFF	TGTGCCAGCAGCTTGGGACAGCACACCGGGGAGCTGTTTTTT
.	TRBV7-2	.	TRBJ2-3	18	CASSPPFGRSRSTDTQYF	TGTGCCAGCAGCCCTCCCTTTGGGCGCTCGAGGAGCACAGATACGCAGTATTTT
.	TRBV18	TRBD2	TRBJ2-7	15	CASSAPGLAEYEQYF	TGTGCCAGCTCAGCACCGGGACTAGCAGAATACGAGCAGTACTTC
.	TRBV4-1	TRBD2	TRBJ2-1	17	CASSQDYGTKSYNEQFF	TGCGCCAGCAGCCAAGATTATGGGACTAAGTCCTACAATGAGCAGTTCTTC
.	TRBV6-5	TRBD1	TRBJ2-7	14	CASSRGTGSDEQYF	TGTGCCAGCAGCCGCGGGACAGGGTCAGACGAGCAGTACTTC
.	TRBV6-6	.	TRBJ2-3	13	CASSYLEGHTQYF	TGTGCCAGCAGTTACCTGGAGGGTCATACGCAGTATTTT
.	TRBV19	.	TRBJ1-2	14	CASSMGRNFYGYTF	TGTGCCAGTAGTATGGGACGGAATTTCTATGGCTACACCTTC
.	TRBV9	.	TRBJ2-2	16	CASSVEARSNTGELFF	TGTGCCAGCAGCGTAGAAGCACGCTCGAACACCGGGGAGCTGTTTTTT
.	TRBV6-5	.	TRBJ1-1	14	CASSMKRMNTEAFF	TGTGCCAGCAGTATGAAAAGGATGAACACTGAAGCTTTCTTT
.	TRBV27	.	TRBJ2-7	14	CASSSSGLGNEQYF	TGTGCCAGCAGTTCGAGCGGACTGGGGAACGAGCAGTACTTC
once	TRBV5-4	TRBD1	TRBJ1-6	16	CASSSGQGSYNSPLHF	TGTGCCAGCAGCTCAGGACAGGGCTCCTATAATTCACCCCTCCACTTT
.	TRBV18	.	TRBJ1-2	16	CASSPPNIEIGGGYTF	TGTGCCAGCTCACCACCGAACATCGAGATCGGAGGTGGCTACACCTTC
.	TRBV5-1	TRBD2	TRBJ2-5	16	CASSLGNSGAQETQYF	TGCGCCAGCAGCTTGGGTAATAGCGGGGCTCAAGAGACCCAGTACTTC
.	TRBV7-8	.	TRBJ1-1	17	CASSAAPPEGANTEAFF	TGTGCCAGCAGTGCCGCCCCGCCGGAAGGAGCGAACACTGAAGCTTTCTTT
.	TRBV7-2	TRBD1	TRBJ1-2	14	CASIFRQGLYGYTF	TGTGCCAGCATTTTCCGACAGGGCCTCTATGGCTACACCTTC
.	TRBV7-2	TRBD2	TRBJ2-7	15	CASSFAGGGSYEQYF	TGTGCCAGCAGCTTTGCGGGAGGGGGGTCCTACGAGCAGTACTTC
.	TRBV15	.	TRBJ1-3	16	CATSRPGLMSGNTIYF	TGTGCCACCAGCAGACCAGGATTAATGTCTGGAAACACCATATATTTT
.	TRBV19	.	TRBJ2-5	15	CASSIARGLIETQYF	TGTGCCAGTAGTATTGCGCGAGGTCTAATAGAGACCCAGTACTTC
.	TRBV30	.	TRBJ1-1	13	CAWSVGGNTEAFF	TGTGCCTGGAGTGTAGGCGGGAACACTGAAGCTTTCTTT
once	TRBV19	TRBD1	TRBJ2-7	17	CASSAPRTGKSSYEQYF	TGTGCCAGTAGTGCCCCCCGGACAGGAAAAAGCTCCTACGAGCAGTACTTC
.	TRBV20-1	.	TRBJ2-1	11	CSARTVGEQFF	TGCAGTGCTCGGACTGTCGGTGAGCAGTTCTTC
.	TRBV19	TRBD1	TRBJ2-7	13	CASSMDRVGEQYF	TGTGCCAGTAGTATGGACAGGGTAGGTGAGCAGTACTTC
.	TRBV28	.	TRBJ1-1	12	CASSYGTTEAFF	TGTGCCAGCAGTTACGGGACGACCGAAGCTTTCTTT
.	TRBV6-5	.	TRBJ2-6	15	CASSSQGLRANVLTF	TGTGCCAGCAGCTCGCAGGGTCTAAGGGCCAACGTCCTGACTTTC
once	TRBV7-2	.	TRBJ1-6	13	CASSLQYNSPLHF	TGTGCCAGCAGCTTACAGTATAATTCACCCCTCCACTTT
.	TRBV29-1	TRBD1	TRBJ2-4	14	CSVQQGVAKNIQYF	TGCAGCGTGCAACAGGGGGTGGCCAAAAACATTCAGTACTTC
.	TRBV5-1	TRBD1	TRBJ1-1	13	CASQQGLNTEAFF	TGCGCCAGCCAACAGGGGTTGAACACTGAAGCTTTCTTT
.	TRBV4-3	.	TRBJ1-2	14	CASSPAGGAYGYTF	TGCGCCAGCAGCCCGGCCGGGGGGGCCTATGGCTACACCTTC
.	TRBV4-2	.	TRBJ2-6	17	CASSQSGRLSGANVLTF	TGTGCCAGCAGCCAATCCGGTCGACTCTCTGGGGCCAACGTCCTGACTTTC
.	TRBV7-9	TRBD1	TRBJ2-7	13	CASSLGPGGEQYF	TGTGCCAGCAGCTTAGGTCCAGGGGGAGAGCAGTACTTC
.	TRBV5-1	TRBD2	TRBJ2-7	14	CASSWTSDPYEQYF	TGCGCCAGCAGCTGGACTAGCGACCCCTACGAGCAGTACTTC
.	TRBV13	.	TRBJ2-7	14	CASSAGARAYEQYF	TGTGCCAGCAGCGCCGGGGCAAGGGCCTACGAGCAGTACTTC
.	TRBV6-1	.	TRBJ2-7	16	CASSEGLRRSPFEQYF	TGTGCCAGCAGTGAAGGGTTACGAAGGTCACCGTTCGAGCAGTACTTC
.	TRBV4-3	TRBD2	TRBJ2-3	15	CASSRTSGKPDTQYF	TGCGCCAGCAGCCGGACTAGCGGGAAGCCCGATACGCAGTATTTT
.	TRBV6-1	.	TRBJ2-7	16	CASSEQRGRGGNEQYF	TGTGCCAGCAGTGAACAACGGGGCAGGGGGGGAAACGAGCAGTACTTC
.	TRBV19	.	TRBJ1-1	14	CASSIPDRNTEAFF	TGTGCCAGTAGTATCCCCGACAGGAACACTGAAGCTTTCTTT
.	TRBV6-5	.	TRBJ1-1	13	CASSFRGRTEAFF	TGTGCCAGCAGTTTCAGGGGTCGGACTGAAGCTTTCTTT
.	TRBV27	TRBD1	TRBJ2-2	13	CASRGQDTGELFF	TGTGCCAGCAGGGGACAGGACACCGGGGAGCTGTTTTTT
.	TRBV6-5	.	TRBJ1-4	15	CASSRSGLPIEKLFF	TGTGCCAGCAGCCGATCGGGCCTGCCGATCGAAAAACTGTTTTTT
.	TRBV25-1	.	TRBJ1-6	13	CASSPYLNSPLHF	TGTGCCAGCAGCCCCTACCTCAATTCACCCCTCCACTTT
.	TRBV19	TRBD1	TRBJ1-6	15	CASSIAGGIDSPLHF	TGTGCCAGTAGTATAGCAGGGGGCATCGATTCACCCCTCCACTTT
.	TRBV7-9	TRBD1	TRBJ1-6	16	CASSPWTGTGNSPLHF	TGTGCCAGCAGCCCTTGGACAGGGACCGGGAATTCACCCCTCCACTTT
.	TRBV7-3	.	TRBJ2-1	14	CASSKGGTYNEQFF	TGTGCCAGCAGCAAAGGGGGGACCTACAATGAGCAGTTCTTC
.	TRBV6-5	TRBD1	TRBJ2-7	14	CASRNDRGIDEQYF	TGTGCCAGCAGAAACGACAGGGGAATCGACGAGCAGTACTTC
once	TRBV30	.	TRBJ2-7	14	CAWRIDRLFGEQYF	TGTGCCTGGAGAATAGACAGGCTCTTCGGCGAGCAGTACTTC